This TCR beta chain was sequenced in a study of T cell repertoires in cytomegalovirus infection. Study-level background: CMV infection together with matching HLA type was indicated by public TCR beta signatures.

CDR3 length: 15 residues. After removal of 2 bases from V and 3 bases from J, the junction contained 5 bases not matched to a gene. CDR1 and CDR2 from the germline V gene are SGHVS and FNYEAQ. Whole-study results and caveats: The study found HLA-C-restricted CMV-specific TCR beta clonotypes dominating the ex vivo response. Summed public TCR beta family frequency identified CMV carriers bearing the relevant HLA.

Of note for this clonotype: As yet, its antigen is unknown.

A single record per CDR3 protein comes from TCRdb applying MiXCR to the reads. This table has 740,000 or so distinct CDR3 sequences, 35% to 45% appearing once. The chain recombines TRBV7-6 with TRBJ2-3; 7 bases are shared with TRBD2. This receptor was obtained from a human donor in good health (CMV status not recorded). Some clones in this sample may be carry-over from other donors' samples. The sample taken for sequencing was PBMCs. CDR3: CASSLYQAGTDTQYF. The CDR3 coding sequence is TGTGCCAGCAGCTTATACCAAGCGGGAACAGATACGCAGTATTTT.